These T cell receptor beta chains were read from a single sample in a study of PD-1 blockade in classical Hodgkin lymphoma. Repertoires were generated with immunoSEQ multiplex PCR, while TCRdb's copy carries only in-frame clones and drops some. The data show some 53,000 clones, with about nine tenths seen just once and 6% to 7.5% held by the top ten. Sequences were derived from peripheral blood mononuclear cells (PBMCs), sampled before the fourth cycle of nivolumab. These receptors were collected from a human donor with classical Hodgkin lymphoma. Each CDR3 is given with its conserved first and last residue. D genes are given only for firm matches. Expanded clones get a size class; other rows say once, few or many, or leave the size out.

>.|once|TRBJ2-7|TRBV5-1
CASSTGDSAVSLYEQYF
TGCGCCAGCAGCACGGGGGACTCTGCGGTCTCTCTCTACGAGCAGTACTTC
>.|once|TRBJ2-2|TRBV27
CASSSPPGGTGELFF
TGTGCCAGCAGTTCCCCCCCCGGTGGGACCGGGGAGCTGTTTTTT
>.|.|TRBJ2-7|TRBV7-9
CASSLEGGSYEQYF
TGTGCCAGCAGCTTAGAAGGGGGTTCCTACGAGCAGTACTTC
>.|.|TRBJ2-3|TRBV18
CASSLQRRGDTQYF
TGTGCCAGCTCACTGCAAAGGCGGGGAGATACGCAGTATTTT
>.|.|TRBJ2-1|TRBV19
CASGVHEQFF
TGTGCCAGTGGAGTGCATGAGCAGTTCTTC
>.|.|TRBJ1-5|TRBV28
CASSGQGAWSNQPQHF
TGTGCCAGCAGCGGGCAAGGGGCTTGGAGCAATCAGCCCCAGCATTTT
>TRBD1|.|TRBJ2-7|TRBV19
CASSILQGARLEQYF
TGTGCCAGTAGTATTCTACAGGGGGCGCGGCTCGAGCAGTACTTC
>TRBD2|.|TRBJ2-7|TRBV9
CASSATSGRAAYEQYF
TGTGCCAGCAGCGCGACTAGCGGGAGGGCCGCCTACGAGCAGTACTTC
>.|few|TRBJ1-1|TRBV29-1
CSVVKRSGGGGLMNTEAFF
TGCAGCGTTGTAAAAAGGAGCGGGGGCGGGGGGCTCATGAACACTGAAGCTTTCTTT
>TRBD1|once|TRBJ2-2|TRBV7-2
CASSSQGTYTGELFF
TGTGCCAGCAGCTCACAGGGGACCTACACCGGGGAGCTGTTTTTT
>.|.|TRBJ2-7|TRBV11-2
CASSSLKANRVGLYEQYF
TGTGCCAGCAGCTCATTAAAGGCTAACAGGGTCGGTCTCTACGAGCAGTACTTC
>.|.|TRBJ2-1|TRBV4-1
CASSQDSSGTGPAGEQFF
TGCGCCAGCAGCCAAGATTCTAGCGGGACAGGCCCGGCGGGTGAGCAGTTCTTC
>.|.|TRBJ2-5|TRBV6-1
CASSTGQTQYF
TGTGCCAGCAGTACGGGGCAGACCCAGTACTTC
>TRBD1|few|TRBJ2-7|TRBV19
CASRDRAYGEQYF
TGTGCCAGCCGGGACAGGGCTTATGGTGAGCAGTACTTC
>.|.|TRBJ2-7|TRBV7-2
CASSSGVEQYF
TGTGCCAGCAGCTCAGGGGTCGAGCAGTACTTC
>.|.|TRBJ2-7|TRBV28
CASSVFLGGYEQYF
TGTGCCAGCAGTGTATTCTTGGGGGGCTACGAGCAGTACTTC
>.|few|TRBJ2-1|TRBV9
CASSPVGGDEQFF
TGTGCCAGCAGCCCCGTCGGCGGGGATGAGCAGTTCTTC
>.|.|TRBJ2-1|TRBV29-1
CSALGGGGEDSPFNEQFF
TGCAGCGCCCTTGGGGGGGGCGGAGAGGACTCCCCTTTCAATGAGCAGTTCTTC
>.|.|TRBJ1-5|TRBV28
CASSPPGDQPQHF
TGTGCCAGCAGCCCCCCAGGGGATCAGCCCCAGCATTTT
>TRBD1|.|TRBJ2-7|TRBV29-1
CSVKPTGGYEQYF
TGCAGCGTTAAGCCGACAGGGGGATACGAGCAGTACTTC
>.|.|TRBJ2-2|TRBV27
CASSPRWETGELFF
TGTGCCAGCAGTCCCCGGTGGGAAACCGGGGAGCTGTTTTTT
>TRBD1|.|TRBJ1-5|TRBV9
CASSVHTGGEGGSNQPQHF
TGTGCCAGCAGCGTTCACACAGGGGGCGAGGGTGGAAGCAATCAGCCCCAGCATTTT
>.|.|TRBJ1-1|TRBV19
CASSDHPRTEAFF
TGTGCCAGTTCGGACCACCCGAGGACTGAAGCTTTCTTT
>.|.|TRBJ1-1|TRBV27
CASSLDPRVREAFF
TGTGCCAGCAGTTTAGACCCCAGAGTACGCGAAGCTTTCTTT
>TRBD2|.|TRBJ2-1|TRBV4-2
CASSRDTVAGGIYNEQFF
TGTGCCAGCAGCCGGGACACAGTAGCGGGGGGAATCTACAATGAGCAGTTCTTC
>.|.|TRBJ2-2|TRBV27
CASSSTATGELFF
TGTGCCAGCAGTTCGACAGCCACCGGGGAGCTGTTTTTT
>TRBD1|.|TRBJ2-7|TRBV6-5
CASSLRDRGDEQYF
TGTGCCAGCAGTCTCCGGGACAGGGGAGACGAGCAGTACTTC
>.|.|TRBJ1-4|TRBV28
CASSEIVVGNEKLFF
TGTGCCAGCAGTGAAATAGTTGTTGGTAATGAAAAACTGTTTTTT
>TRBD1|.|TRBJ2-3|TRBV5-4
CASSAGTEDTQYF
TGTGCCAGCAGCGCAGGGACAGAAGATACGCAGTATTTT
>.|.|TRBJ2-7|TRBV6-5
CASSPWGAGEQYF
TGTGCCAGCAGTCCCTGGGGGGCAGGAGAGCAGTACTTC
>.|.|TRBJ2-3|TRBV19
CASKLRLSTDTQYF
TGTGCCAGTAAGTTGCGTCTTAGCACAGATACGCAGTATTTT
>.|.|TRBJ2-7|TRBV28
CASSLWGAQGRDEQYF
TGTGCCAGCAGTTTATGGGGAGCGCAGGGTAGGGACGAGCAGTACTTC
>TRBD2|.|TRBJ2-7|TRBV10-2
CASRFGTSGGEQYF
TGCGCCAGCAGGTTCGGGACTAGCGGGGGTGAGCAGTACTTC
>.|.|TRBJ2-7|TRBV20-1
CSAPDNYEQYF
TGCAGTGCTCCGGACAACTACGAGCAGTACTTC
>TRBD2|.|TRBJ2-2|TRBV6-1
CASSGHWRTRSGELFF
TGTGCCAGCAGTGGCCATTGGAGGACTAGATCCGGGGAGCTGTTTTTT
>.|few|TRBJ2-7|TRBV9
CASSVGGTYEQYF
TGTGCCAGCAGCGTAGGCGGGACCTACGAGCAGTACTTC
>.|.|TRBJ1-1|TRBV19
CASSSRQLKGTEAFF
TGTGCCAGTAGTTCCCGACAGCTGAAGGGCACTGAAGCTTTCTTT
>.|.|TRBJ2-5|TRBV7-8
CASSLAPSGGVFQGAQYF
TGTGCCAGCAGCTTAGCCCCTTCCGGAGGGGTGTTTCAGGGGGCCCAGTACTTC
>TRBD2|.|TRBJ2-7|TRBV6-6
CASSYGGVQYF
TGTGCCAGCAGTTACGGGGGGGTGCAGTACTTC
>.|few|TRBJ1-5|TRBV19
CASSTGTQLNQPQHF
TGTGCCAGTAGCACCGGGACGCAGCTCAATCAGCCCCAGCATTTT
>.|.|TRBJ2-7|TRBV6-1
CASSWLEYEQYF
TGTGCCAGCAGCTGGCTAGAGTACGAGCAGTACTTC